This T cell receptor (beta chain) was observed in a study of CD8 T cells in Susac syndrome. Broader study findings: The study recognized that the number of individuals in its TCR sequencing and HLA analysis was relatively small.

On this clonotype itself: The target antigen is unknown.

Random hexamers were used to reverse transcribe an amount of roughly 0.45 to 1 ug RNA. Amplification of TCR beta CDR3 across 54 Vbeta and 13 Jbeta was performed with immunoSEQ multiplex PCR. TCRdb reprocessed the immunoSEQ multiplex PCR reads with MiXCR, giving one entry per CDR3 protein. Among some 110,000 distinct CDR3 sequences listed, 80% to 95% were seen once. Germline CDR1 WNHNN, CDR2 SYGVQD (reference sequence). V was shortened by 5 bases and J by 3 bases, with 10 bases between the two germline ends. This CDR3 contains 14 residues. The clonotype comes from a human donor with multiple sclerosis. Sequenced: CD8+ T cells from PBMCs. V is TRBV10-1 and J is TRBJ2-2; the D is unclear. CDR3 sequence: CASSTGRDTGELFF. CDR3 bases: TGCGCCAGCAGTACTGGACGGGACACCGGGGAGCTGTTTTTT.